Shown below are 18 T cell receptor beta chains from a single sample sequenced in a study of control samples from healthy donors and cancer patients. Some clones are missing from TCRdb's copy, which holds only in-frame ones; the method was immunoSEQ multiplex PCR. The sample consists of 130,000 or so clones, around 86% of them appearing once. What was sequenced was blood. Receptors originate from a man between 35 and 55 years old in good health.

The V gene is TRBV10-3, the J gene TRBJ2-4; 11 nucleotides align to TRBD2. Looked up from germline, CDR1 is ENHRY and CDR2 is SYGVKD. The CDR3 has 18 residues. V gave up 2 bases and J gave up 0 bases; unmatched junction bases: 6. The DNA for the CDR3 is TGTGCCATCAGTGAGGCTAGCGGGGGGAATTTAGCCAAAAACATTCAGTACTTC. This gives the protein CAISEASGGNLAKNIQYF.

The rearrangement links TRBV29-1 to TRBJ2-3, with a possible D match to TRBD2 (5 bases). Between the trimmed V and J ends, which lost 5 bases and 2 bases, there was a span of 14 bases. Germline CDR1 is SQVTM and CDR2 is ANQGSEA. The CDR3 is made up of 14 amino acids. The CDR3 reads CSVLEGRHTDTQYF. The CDR3 nucleotides read TGCAGCGTTTTAGAGGGCAGACACACAGATACGCAGTATTTT.

This clone appeared a single time. The chain links TRBV7-2 to TRBJ2-3, with D unresolved. The V end was cut by 1 base, the J end by 4 bases, with 12 bases between. CDR3 length: 15 amino acids. The V gene's germline CDR1 is SGHTA and CDR2 FQGNSA. CDR3 sequence reads: CASSLGPDSSDTQYF. CDR3 nucleotide sequence: TGTGCCAGCAGCTTAGGACCAGACTCTTCAGATACGCAGTATTTT.

The V call is TRBV12-3 or TRBV12-4, the J call TRBJ2-7, with D possibly being TRBD1 (6 bases). V shed 6 bases and J shed 6 bases, with 12 bases lying between them. The CDR3 totals 12 residues. CDR3 amino acids: CASSMGAGEQYF. The CDR3 region has the DNA TGTGCCAGCAGCATGGGGGCGGGCGAGCAGTACTTC.

This sequence joins TRBV9 and TRBJ2-3, with TRBD2 identical over 9 bases. J lost 2 bases, V lost 0 bases, and 4 bases had no gene match. Germline CDR1 SGDLS, CDR2 YYNGEE. CDR3 length equals 16 residues. The CDR3 DNA reads as TGTGCCAGCAGCGTAGTGGGCGGGGGGGACACAGATACGCAGTATTTT. As protein: CASSVVGGGDTDTQYF.

The chain is built from TRBV19 and TRBJ1-6, with 9 bases matching TRBD1. The CDR3 is 14 residues long. Germline values: CDR1 LNHDA, CDR2 SQIVND (reference sequence). V shed 6 bases, J shed 10 bases, and the junction held 7 bases outside the gene matches. For the CDR3, the DNA is TGTGCCAGTAGCCCCGGGACAGGGCCCTCACCCCTCCACTTT. Amino acids: CASSPGTGPSPLHF.

The chain links TRBV24-1 to TRBJ2-5; tentative D call: TRBD1 (6 bases). The CDR3 has 13 residues. Trimming pared 4 bases from V and 2 bases from J, leaving 7 bases between. Germline CDR1 and CDR2: KGHDR and SFDVKD. The CDR3 bases are TGTGCCACCAGTGAGGACAGTCAAGAGACCCAGTACTTC. Protein product: CATSEDSQETQYF.

This sequence joins TRBV2 and TRBJ1-1; TRBD1 aligns across 8 bases. V gave up 6 bases and J gave up 8 bases; unmatched junction bases: 8. Looked up from germline, CDR1 is SNHLY and CDR2 is FYNNEI. The CDR3 extends over 13 amino acids. The CDR3 DNA is TGTGCCAGCAGCCCCGAAGGACAGGGAGAAGCTTTCTTT. It specifies CASSPEGQGEAFF.

The chain couples TRBV27 to TRBJ2-5; TRBD1 matches 8 bases. The ends lost 5 bases at V and 5 bases at J; junction bases unmatched: 10. Germline values: CDR1 MNHEY, CDR2 SMNVEV (reference sequence). This CDR3 region has 15 residues. CDR3 nucleotide sequence: TGTGCCAGCAGTCCCCGGGCCTGGACAGGGGAGACCCAGTACTTC. Encoded protein: CASSPRAWTGETQYF.

This chain uses TRBV12-5 with TRBJ1-5; the D gene is possibly TRBD1 (5 bases). Germline V gene data show CDR1 as LGHNT and CDR2 as FRNRAP. V was shortened by 6 bases and J by 6 bases, with 15 bases between the two germline ends. The CDR3 sequence is 14 residues long. The CDR3 DNA is TGTGCTAGTGGACTCGGGGCCTCCTTTCAGCCCCAGCATTTT. Translation gives CASGLGASFQPQHF.

The chain joins TRBV30 to TRBJ2-6; a possible D gene is TRBD2 (5 bases). The V gene's germline CDR1 is GTSNPN and CDR2 SVGIG (reference sequence). Trimming shortened V by 1 base and J by 0 bases, and 10 bases separated the two germline ends. This CDR3 contains 16 residues. CDR3: CAWSAGVSSGANVLTF. The CDR3 DNA reads TGTGCCTGGAGTGCCGGGGTGAGCTCTGGGGCCAACGTCCTGACTTTC. Drawing the rest from reference TRBV30 and TRBJ2-6, the complete variable domain is SQTIHQWPATLVQPVGSPLSLECTVEGTSNPNLYWYRQAAGRGLQLLFYSVGIGQISSEVPQNLSASRPQDRQFILSSKKLLLSDSGFYLCAWSAGVSSGANVLTFGAGSRLTVL.

This clone was counted between two and nine times. The sample carries other DNA sequences with the same CDR3. The V call is TRBV9, the J call TRBJ2-2; D gene unclear. Per the germline V gene, CDR1 is SGDLS and CDR2 is YYNGEE. The V gene lost 2 bases and the J gene lost 6 bases, with 11 bases spanning the gap. The CDR3 has 14 amino acids. The CDR3 spells CASSVLRVPGELFF. The CDR3 DNA follows: TGTGCCAGCAGCGTGCTAAGGGTCCCCGGGGAGCTGTTTTTT.

The J gene is TRBJ2-6, the V gene TRBV6-5, with 9 bases that match TRBD2. With 8 bases clipped from V and 0 bases from J, the junction kept 2 bases outside the gene matches. This CDR3 contains 15 residues. Per germline, CDR1 MNHEY and CDR2 SVGAGI. CDR3 amino acids: CASRSGSSGANVLTF. The CDR3 DNA reads TGTGCCAGCCGTAGCGGGAGCTCTGGGGCCAACGTCCTGACTTTC.

The chain recombines TRBV6-5 with TRBJ1-1; D remains unclear. The ends were cut back, 0 bases at V and 0 bases at J, with 8 bases in the middle. The CDR3 extends over 15 amino acids. Germline CDR1 MNHEY, CDR2 SVGAGI. CDR3 residues: CASSYSRVVNTEAFF. In nucleotides, the CDR3 is TGTGCCAGCAGTTACTCGAGGGTGGTGAACACTGAAGCTTTCTTT.

The chain uses TRBV14 and TRBJ2-7; 7 bases align to TRBD2. Germline V CDR1 and CDR2: SGHDN, FVKESK. The CDR3 covers 16 residues. V was clipped by 4 bases and J by 0 bases; unmatched bases: 9. CDR3 sequence reads: CASSRPSGSSSYEQYF. DNA for the CDR3: TGTGCCAGCAGCCGCCCTAGCGGATCGAGCTCCTACGAGCAGTACTTC.

The chain has TRBV13 and TRBJ2-1; 8 positions agree with TRBD1. After removal of 5 bases from V and 2 bases from J, the junction contained 5 bases not matched to a gene. CDR3 length equals 15 residues. Per germline, CDR1 PRHDT and CDR2 FYEKMQ (reference sequence). For the CDR3, the DNA is TGTGCCAGCAGCCTTGGACAGGGTGCCTACAATGAGCAGTTCTTC. Translation gives CASSLGQGAYNEQFF.

The V and J genes are TRBV24-1 and TRBJ1-2; TRBD1 might be the D (6 bases). Between the trimmed V and J ends, which lost 3 bases and 2 bases, there was a span of 15 bases. Per the germline V gene, CDR1 is KGHDR and CDR2 is SFDVKD. The CDR3 spans 16 residues. CDR3: CATSDATGTKNYGYTF. The CDR3 DNA sequence: TGTGCCACCAGTGATGCAACCGGGACAAAGAACTATGGCTACACCTTC.

This chain links TRBV6-5 with TRBJ1-1, with a possible D match to TRBD1 (5 bases). Between the trimmed V and J ends, which lost 2 bases and 1 base, there was a span of 8 bases. Germline V gene data show CDR1 as MNHEY and CDR2 as SVGAGI. The CDR3 totals 14 residues. CDR3 in amino acids: CASSYSRGNTEAFF. As DNA, the CDR3 is TGTGCCAGCAGTTACAGTAGGGGGAACACTGAAGCTTTCTTT.